The next 28 T cell receptor beta chains were all read from a single sample in a study of blood T cell repertoires in COVID-19. The method was immunoSEQ multiplex PCR; TCRdb's version includes in-frame clones alone and lacks a portion of them. The data hold about 230,000 clones, with just under 90% observed a single time. The sample comprised PBMCs or T cells enriched from blood (not recorded which). The receptors stem from a woman in her thirties with acute COVID-19.

The gene calls are TRBV14 and TRBJ2-3; the D is unclear. Germline assignment: CDR1 SGHDN and CDR2 FVKESK. The CDR3 loop spans 14 amino acids. Trimming cost V 7 bases and J 4 bases, with 15 bases left between them. DNA of the CDR3: TGTGCCAGCAAGAGACACCCATTGGCAGATACGCAGTATTTT. Amino acids: CASKRHPLADTQYF. The entire variable domain, with the rest obtained from reference TRBV14 and TRBJ2-3, is as follows: EAGVTQFPSHSVIEKGQTVTLRCDPISGHDNLYWYRRVMGKEIKFLLHFVKESKQDESGMPNNRFLAERTGGTYSTLKVQPAELEDSGVYFCASKRHPLADTQYFGPGTRLTVL.

This clone was seen only a few times. The V gene is TRBV7-3, the J gene TRBJ2-2; TRBD1 is a possible D gene (5 bases). The germline V and J ends were trimmed by 5 bases and 2 bases, with 15 bases remaining between them. The CDR3 sequence is 16 residues long. The germline CDR1 and CDR2 sequences are SGHTA and FQGTGA. CDR3 residues: CASSPGDRSNTGELFF. The CDR3, as DNA: TGTGCCAGCAGCCCAGGAGACAGATCTAACACCGGGGAGCTGTTTTTT.

Regarding this clone: A read error may produce the germline difference seen at one junction end. The chain is built from TRBV3-1 (or the pseudogene TRBV3-2) and TRBJ2-7, with a tentative D call TRBD1 (6 bases). The CDR3 consists of 13 residues. Germline V gives CDR1 LGHDT, CDR2 YNNKEL (reference sequence). The CDR3 nucleotides are TGTGCCAGCAGCCTGGGACATTCCTACCAGCAGTACTTC. Amino acids: CASSLGHSYQQYF.

This clone was counted once. The J gene is TRBJ1-6, the V gene TRBV2, with D maybe TRBD1 (6 bases). With 4 bases removed from V and 7 bases from J, the gap between germline ends came to 14 bases. There are 15 residues in the CDR3. CDR1 and CDR2 from the germline V gene are SNHLY and FYNNEI. The CDR3 loop reads CASSVDQGKNSPLHF. The CDR3, as DNA: TGTGCCAGCAGTGTTGACCAGGGGAAGAATTCACCCCTCCACTTT.

In its sample, this clone was seen once. The chain employs TRBV30 and TRBJ2-7; D gene ambiguous. V was clipped by 4 bases and J by 0 bases, with 16 bases between them. CDR1 and CDR2 from the germline V gene are GTSNPN and SVGIG (reference sequence). This CDR3 is built from 15 residues. The CDR3 coding sequence is TGTGCCTGGATCCCCCCCTTCCAGGCCTCCTACGAGCAGTACTTC. It codes for CAWIPPFQASYEQYF.

Here the CDR3 reads CASSPITTAPEAFF. The CDR3 coding sequence is TGTGCCAGCTCACCCATTACGACAGCTCCTGAAGCTTTCTTT. This chain joins TRBV18 and TRBJ1-1; D is possibly TRBD1 (5 bases). The V end was cut by 3 bases, the J end by 6 bases, with 14 bases between. Germline CDR1 and CDR2: KGHSH and LQKENI. The CDR3 consists of 14 residues.

The rearrangement links TRBV9 to TRBJ1-4; a possible D gene is TRBD1 (5 bases). Looked up from germline, CDR1 is SGDLS and CDR2 is YYNGEE. V lost 4 bases to trimming and J lost 4 bases, with 14 bases between them. The CDR3 totals 15 residues. This CDR3 reads CASSMSTGDNEKLFF. The DNA for the CDR3 is TGTGCCAGCAGCATGTCGACGGGGGATAATGAAAAACTGTTTTTT.

The rearrangement uses TRBV10-1 and TRBJ1-2; the D is unclear. Germline V gene data show CDR1 as WNHNN and CDR2 as SYGVQD (reference sequence). The CDR3 runs to 13 residues. The V and J ends lost 3 bases and 8 bases respectively, with 13 bases between them. CDR3 amino acids: CASSDGLTRGYTF. Here the CDR3 DNA reads TGCGCCAGCAGTGATGGGCTTACTCGGGGCTACACCTTC.

The chain carries TRBV6-5 and TRBJ1-2, with TRBD1 matching over 11 bases. The V segment lost 5 bases and the J segment 8 bases; nucleotides outside the gene matches: 4. There are 13 residues in the CDR3. From germline, CDR1 is MNHEY and CDR2 SVGAGI. Here the CDR3 reads CASSKGQGEGYTF. The CDR3 nucleotides read TGTGCCAGCAGTAAGGGACAGGGGGAGGGCTACACCTTC.

The J gene is TRBJ2-2, the V gene TRBV19; 8 bases align to TRBD2. CDR3 length: 17 residues. CDR1 and CDR2 from the germline V gene are LNHDA and SQIVND (reference sequence). The junction had 11 bases not matched to a gene; V was cut back by 5 bases and J by 3 bases. CDR3 sequence reads: CASSPSLAGGDTGELFF. Written as DNA, the CDR3 is TGTGCCAGTAGTCCCTCCCTCGCGGGGGGTGACACCGGGGAGCTGTTTTTT.

The chain recombines TRBV5-4 with TRBJ2-2; 9 bases line up with TRBD1. This CDR3 is built from 15 residues. Germline loops: CDR1 SGHNT, CDR2 YYREEE (reference sequence). Trimming cost V 0 bases and J 4 bases; bases outside gene matches: 1. The CDR3 loop reads CASSLGTGVTGELFF. CDR3 sequence (DNA): TGTGCCAGCAGCTTGGGGACAGGGGTCACCGGGGAGCTGTTTTTT.

This chain uses TRBV6-2 or TRBV6-3 with TRBJ1-5; TRBD1 agrees at 9 bases. V dropped 1 base and J dropped 3; count of bases not matched to a gene: 13. CDR3 size: 19 residues. In germline, CDR1 is MNHEY, CDR2 SVGEGT. The CDR3 here is CASSYWAGTGTKNNQPQHF. The DNA of the CDR3 is TGTGCCAGCAGTTACTGGGCCGGGACAGGGACGAAGAACAATCAGCCCCAGCATTTT.

The V call is TRBV11-2, the J call TRBJ2-1; D perhaps matches TRBD1 (6 bases). The CDR3 spans 15 residues. Germline V gene data show CDR1 as SGHAT and CDR2 as FQNNGV. V dropped 7 bases and J dropped 8 bases, with 21 bases sitting between them. CDR3 sequence (DNA): TGTGCCAGCACCGCCCCAGGGGCCGGGTGGCATGAGCAGTTCTTC. It is translated as CASTAPGAGWHEQFF.

The chain couples TRBV19 to TRBJ2-7; 9 bases map to TRBD1. CDR1 is LNHDA, CDR2 SQIVND, per germline (reference sequence). V trimming: 6 bases; J trimming: 6 bases; junction bases outside the gene matches: 12. The CDR3 is 15 amino acids. The DNA of the CDR3 is TGTGCCAGTAGCCCGCCGAGGACAGGGGAGTTCGAGCAGTACTTC. Its protein is CASSPPRTGEFEQYF. The whole variable domain, filled in from reference TRBV19 and TRBJ2-7, reads DGGITQSPKYLFRKEGQNVTLSCEQNLNHDAMYWYRQDPGQGLRLIYYSQIVNDFQKGDIAEGYSVSREKKESFPLTVTSAQKNPTAFYLCASSPPRTGEFEQYFGPGTRLTVT.

The chain combines TRBV6-5 with TRBJ1-4, with D possibly being TRBD1 (6 bases). Per germline, CDR1 MNHEY and CDR2 SVGAGI. V shed 6 bases and J shed 7 bases, with 18 bases lying between them. There are 15 residues in the CDR3. The CDR3 DNA reads TGTGCCAGCAGCCCCATGGACAGCCTCCCTGAAAAACTGTTTTTT. Translating gives CASSPMDSLPEKLFF.

The rearrangement uses TRBV3-1 (or the pseudogene TRBV3-2) and TRBJ2-1, with 7 bases aligning to TRBD2. The ends lost 1 base at V and 0 bases at J; junction bases unmatched: 3. The CDR3 has 16 residues. In germline, CDR1 is LGHDT, CDR2 YNNKEL (reference sequence). The CDR3 loop reads CASSQGREISYNEQFF. CDR3 nucleotides: TGTGCCAGCAGCCAAGGGCGGGAGATCTCCTACAATGAGCAGTTCTTC.

This clone was seen a single time. The chain has TRBV7-9 and TRBJ2-5; 8 bases match TRBD1. With V trimmed by 5 bases and J by 0 bases, 5 bases remained unmatched. In germline, CDR1 is SEHNR, CDR2 FQNEAQ (reference sequence). The CDR3 spans 15 residues. As DNA, the CDR3 is TGTGCCAGCAGCCGGGACAGGACCCACCAAGAGACCCAGTACTTC. Residues: CASSRDRTHQETQYF. The complete variable domain, with remaining parts taken from reference TRBV7-9 and TRBJ2-5, reads DTGVSQNPRHKITKRGQNVTFRCDPISEHNRLYWYRQTLGQGPEFLTYFQNEAQLEKSRLLSDRFSAERPKGSFSTLEIQRTEQGDSAMYLCASSRDRTHQETQYFGPGTRLLVL.

The chain joins TRBV18 to TRBJ1-6; D ambiguous. CDR3 length: 14 residues. Trimming pared 4 bases from V and 4 bases from J, leaving 8 bases between. From germline, CDR1 is KGHSH and CDR2 LQKENI. In DNA, the CDR3 is TGTGCCAGCTCACAGCGACCGTATAATTCACCCCTCCACTTT. It encodes CASSQRPYNSPLHF.

This chain uses TRBV2 with TRBJ1-3, with 7 bases aligning to TRBD1. This CDR3 has 13 amino acids. The V gene end was trimmed by 4 bases and the J gene end by 9 bases; junction bases not matched to a gene: 6. From germline, CDR1 is SNHLY and CDR2 FYNNEI. Here the CDR3 reads CASSGQGSRTIYF. CDR3 nucleotide sequence: TGTGCCAGCAGTGGACAGGGTTCTCGCACCATATATTTT. The variable domain in full, with the rest retrieved from reference TRBV2 and TRBJ1-3, is EPEVTQTPSHQVTQMGQEVILRCVPISNHLYFYWYRQILGQKVEFLVSFYNNEISEKSEIFDDQFSVERPDGSNFTLKIRSTKLEDSAMYFCASSGQGSRTIYFGEGSWLTVV.

Written as DNA, the CDR3 is TGCAGTGCTAGTACCGGGACAGGAGTAGTGAAGGGCTACACCTTC. This codes for CSASTGTGVVKGYTF. The chain has TRBV20-1 and TRBJ1-2; TRBD1 aligns across 8 bases. Germline V gives CDR1 DFQATT, CDR2 SNEGSKA (reference sequence). V shed 3 bases, J shed 8 bases, and the junction held 14 bases outside the gene matches. The CDR3 totals 15 residues.

The V call is TRBV15, the J call TRBJ2-2; D gene ambiguous. Looked up from germline, CDR1 is LNHNV and CDR2 is YYDKDF (reference sequence). Between the trimmed V and J ends, which lost 0 bases and 6 bases, there was a span of 14 bases. The CDR3 loop spans 16 amino acids. The CDR3 region has the DNA TGTGCCACCAGCAGAGATCCCCCAACGAGGTCCGGGGAGCTGTTTTTT. Protein: CATSRDPPTRSGELFF.

The chain joins TRBV7-6 to TRBJ1-1; D may be TRBD1 (6 bases). Germline CDR1 is SGHVS and CDR2 is FNYEAQ. The CDR3 covers 15 residues. The V end lost 1 base, the J end lost 5 bases, and 14 bases lay between the germline ends. CDR3 region: CASSLVPGVRTEAFF. CDR3 DNA: TGTGCCAGCAGCTTAGTTCCAGGGGTCCGGACTGAAGCTTTCTTT.

This chain joins TRBV5-1 and TRBJ2-5, with 10 positions matching TRBD1. From germline, CDR1 is SGHRS and CDR2 YFSETQ. The CDR3 consists of 18 residues. Trimming cost V 1 base and J 3 bases; bases outside gene matches: 12. This chain's CDR3 is CASSLWSRPGTGEETQYF. The CDR3 region has the DNA TGCGCCAGCAGCTTGTGGTCACGTCCCGGGACAGGGGAAGAGACCCAGTACTTC.

This clone has only a few counts. The rearrangement uses TRBV2 and TRBJ2-7, with a weak D call TRBD1 (5 bases). The CDR3 consists of 14 residues. The germline gives CDR1 SNHLY, CDR2 FYNNEI. Trimming removed 7 bases at V and 6 bases at J, with 19 bases between. The CDR3 loop is CASTLTGSPGEQYF. CDR3 bases: TGTGCCAGCACTCTCACAGGATCCCCGGGCGAGCAGTACTTC.

The gene calls are TRBV4-1 and TRBJ2-7, with D perhaps matching TRBD1 (6 bases). CDR3 length: 15 amino acids. The germline CDR1 and CDR2 sequences are MGHRA and YSYEKL. Trimming removed 0 bases at V and 2 bases at J, with 11 bases between. The CDR3 bases are TGCGCCAGCAGCCAAGACAGGGGATTTACCTACGAGCAGTACTTC. Its translation: CASSQDRGFTYEQYF.

V usage is TRBV5-1 and J usage is TRBJ1-1, with D possibly TRBD1 on 6 matching bases. The V gene lost 2 bases and the J gene lost 7 bases, with 6 bases spanning the gap. The CDR3 is made up of 11 amino acids. Per germline, CDR1 SGHRS and CDR2 YFSETQ. CDR3 loop: CASSLQGEAFF. The CDR3 DNA follows: TGCGCCAGCAGCTTACAGGGTGAAGCTTTCTTT.

The chain couples TRBV28 to TRBJ1-1; D gene ambiguous. This CDR3 is 11 amino acids long. V lost 5 bases and J lost 11, with 12 bases in between. Per the germline V gene, CDR1 is MDHEN and CDR2 is SYDVKM. CDR3 bases: TGTGCCAGCAGTAACTCTATCGGGGCTTTCTTT. Amino acid sequence: CASSNSIGAFF.

The chain employs TRBV2 and TRBJ1-5; 9 bases are a match to TRBD1. J gave up 7 bases and V 2 bases, and 6 bases lay outside the gene matches. This CDR3 has 15 residues. Germline CDR1 reads SNHLY; CDR2 reads FYNNEI. The CDR3 is CASSEPRGQGQPQHF. Here the CDR3 DNA reads TGTGCCAGCAGTGAACCCCGGGGACAGGGACAGCCCCAGCATTTT. The whole variable domain, filled in from reference TRBV2 and TRBJ1-5, reads EPEVTQTPSHQVTQMGQEVILRCVPISNHLYFYWYRQILGQKVEFLVSFYNNEISEKSEIFDDQFSVERPDGSNFTLKIRSTKLEDSAMYFCASSEPRGQGQPQHFGDGTRLSIL.